This passage covers 8 T cell receptor beta chains from one sample sequenced in a study of T cell responses to AZD1222 COVID-19 vaccine. TCRdb keeps only in-frame clones here, not all; method: immunoSEQ multiplex PCR. Of tens of thousands of clones in the sample, 75% to 90% were seen once. Sample: peripheral blood, taken on day 0 of AZD1222 vaccination. The receptors stem from an adult in good health.

The chain is built from TRBV5-8 and TRBJ1-1; possibly TRBD1 for D (6 bases). Trimming removed 3 bases at V and 0 bases at J, with 12 bases between. The CDR3 consists of 15 residues. Germline V gene data show CDR1 as SGHTS and CDR2 as YDEGEE. CDR3: CASSSQGRVNTEAFF. DNA of the CDR3: TGTGCCAGCAGCTCCCAGGGGAGGGTGAACACTGAAGCTTTCTTT.

This clone appeared a single time. The V and J genes are TRBV10-1 and TRBJ2-4, with D possibly called TRBD1 or TRBD2 (5 bases each). Deletions cut 10 bases from V and 2 bases from J, with 21 bases between. The germline V gene has CDR1 WNHNN and CDR2 SYGVQD (reference sequence). CDR3 size: 16 residues. Here the CDR3 reads CANGGWDVPTKNIQYF. The DNA for the CDR3 is TGCGCCAACGGTGGCTGGGACGTACCTACCAAAAACATTCAGTACTTC.

This chain uses TRBV2 with TRBJ1-1; D uncertain. Trimming left V 5 bases short and J 1 base short, with 11 bases between. CDR3 length: 14 residues. Germline CDR1 is SNHLY and CDR2 is FYNNEI. The CDR3 loop is CASSRGLGNTEAFF. The CDR3 region has the DNA TGTGCCAGCAGTAGAGGACTCGGGAACACTGAAGCTTTCTTT.

This clone was counted a single time. The rearrangement uses TRBV3-1 (or the pseudogene TRBV3-2) and TRBJ1-2; possibly TRBD1 for D (5 bases). There are 11 residues in the CDR3. Germline V gene data show CDR1 as LGHDT and CDR2 as YNNKEL (reference sequence). Trimming took 3 bases from V and 8 from J, leaving 7 bases between them. The CDR3 nucleotides read TGTGCCAGCAGCCATGGGGGGGGCTACACCTTC. Translation: CASSHGGGYTF.

The chain has TRBV9 and TRBJ2-6; D gene unclear. The CDR3 consists of 19 residues. Germline CDR1 SGDLS, CDR2 YYNGEE. Trimming shortened V by 0 bases and J by 0 bases, and 16 bases separated the two germline ends. This chain's CDR3 is CASSVGLGRQHSGANVLTF. In DNA form, the CDR3 reads TGTGCCAGCAGCGTAGGACTCGGACGGCAACACTCTGGGGCCAACGTCCTGACTTTC.

The chain is built from TRBV6-5 and TRBJ1-2; D not resolved. Germline assignment: CDR1 MNHEY and CDR2 SVGAGI. The CDR3 length is 12 residues. V gave up 7 bases and J gave up 4 bases, with 10 bases separating them. The CDR3 nucleotides read TGTGCCAGCACCCCAGGCCCCTATGGCTACACCTTC. It specifies CASTPGPYGYTF.

V gene TRBV7-3 combines with J gene TRBJ2-3; 13 nucleotides agree with TRBD2. There are 16 residues in the CDR3. Trimming took 3 bases from V and 1 from J; bases not matched to a gene: 1. CDR1 and CDR2 (germline): SGHTA, FQGTGA. This chain's CDR3 is CASSFGTSGGTDTQYF. CDR3 sequence (DNA): TGTGCCAGCAGCTTCGGGACTAGCGGGGGCACAGATACGCAGTATTTT.

The V and J genes are TRBV6-5 and TRBJ1-3; no clear D gene. Per germline, CDR1 MNHEY and CDR2 SVGAGI. CDR3 length equals 14 residues. V shed 6 bases and J shed 4 bases, with 13 bases lying between them. Here the CDR3 DNA reads TGTGCCAGCAGAGCGGAGGTGCGGGGAAACACCATATATTTT. This translates into CASRAEVRGNTIYF.